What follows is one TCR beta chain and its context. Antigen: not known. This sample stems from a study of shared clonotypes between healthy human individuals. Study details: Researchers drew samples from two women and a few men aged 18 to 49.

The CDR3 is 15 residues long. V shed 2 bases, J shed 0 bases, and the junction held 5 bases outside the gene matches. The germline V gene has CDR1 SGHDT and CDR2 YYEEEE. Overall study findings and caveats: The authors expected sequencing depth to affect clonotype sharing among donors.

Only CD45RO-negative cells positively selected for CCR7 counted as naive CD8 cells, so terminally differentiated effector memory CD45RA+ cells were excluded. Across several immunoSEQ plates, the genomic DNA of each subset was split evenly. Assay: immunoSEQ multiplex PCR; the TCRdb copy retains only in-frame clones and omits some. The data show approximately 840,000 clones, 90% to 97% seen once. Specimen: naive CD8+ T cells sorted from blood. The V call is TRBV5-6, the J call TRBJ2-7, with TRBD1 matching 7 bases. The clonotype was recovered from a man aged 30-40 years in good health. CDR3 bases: TGTGCCAGCAGCTTAGAGGACAGGCCCTCCTACGAGCAGTACTTC. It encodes CASSLEDRPSYEQYF. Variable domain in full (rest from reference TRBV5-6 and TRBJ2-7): DAGVTQSPTHLIKTRGQQVTLRCSPKSGHDTVSWYQQALGQGPQFIFQYYEEEERQRGNFPDRFSGHQFPNYSSELNVNALLLGDSALYLCASSLEDRPSYEQYFGPGTRLTVT.